A selection of T cell receptor beta chains follows, all from one sample in a study of blood T cell repertoires in COVID-19. Some clones are missing from TCRdb's copy, which holds only in-frame ones; the method was immunoSEQ multiplex PCR. The table shows approximately 290,000 clones, with around 90% occurring only once. Sample: PBMCs or T cells enriched from blood (not recorded which). The origin of the receptors is a woman between 18 and 29 years old with acute COVID-19. Each CDR3 is given with its conserved first and last residue. The D gene is left open where the match is weak. Size is stated for part of the rows, as once, few or many counts, or as a class when the clone is expanded.

D: TRBD2
size: NA
J: TRBJ2-7
V: TRBV3-1/TRBV3-2
CDR3: CASSQLGTSGPLSYEQYF
DNA: TGTGCCAGCAGCCAGCTAGGGACTAGCGGTCCCCTATCCTACGAGCAGTACTTC

D: TRBD1
size: NA
J: TRBJ1-2
V: TRBV11-2
CDR3: CASSSPRQGLDGYTF
DNA: TGTGCCAGCAGCTCACCTCGACAGGGGTTGGATGGCTACACCTTC

D: TRBD2
size: NA
J: TRBJ2-7
V: TRBV3-1/TRBV3-2
CDR3: CASSQDKGTNIYEQYF
DNA: TGTGCCAGCAGCCAAGATAAAGGGACTAACATCTACGAGCAGTACTTC

D: NA
size: NA
J: TRBJ1-1
V: TRBV11-2
CDR3: CASSRSGVAPEAFF
DNA: TGTGCCAGCAGCCGATCAGGGGTTGCGCCTGAAGCTTTCTTT

D: NA
size: NA
J: TRBJ1-1
V: TRBV28
CDR3: CASSMRPNTEAFF
DNA: TGTGCCAGCAGTATGAGGCCAAACACTGAAGCTTTCTTT

D: TRBD2
size: NA
J: TRBJ2-1
V: TRBV7-8
CDR3: CASSYLAGGIVHEQFF
DNA: TGTGCCAGCAGCTACCTAGCGGGAGGGATTGTACATGAGCAGTTCTTC

D: NA
size: NA
J: TRBJ2-7
V: TRBV6-5
CDR3: CASTGGAEQYF
DNA: TGTGCCAGCACAGGAGGGGCCGAGCAGTACTTC

D: TRBD1
size: NA
J: TRBJ1-5
V: TRBV27
CDR3: CASSLSTGGYQPQHF
DNA: TGTGCCAGCAGTTTATCTACAGGGGGCTATCAGCCCCAGCATTTT

D: NA
size: NA
J: TRBJ2-7
V: TRBV6-5
CDR3: CASSYSDSLEQYF
DNA: TGTGCCAGCAGTTACTCTGACAGCCTCGAGCAGTACTTC

D: TRBD1
size: NA
J: TRBJ2-3
V: TRBV6-4
CDR3: CASSDRDRATDTQYF
DNA: TGTGCCAGCAGTGACCGGGACAGGGCCACAGATACGCAGTATTTT

D: NA
size: NA
J: TRBJ1-4
V: TRBV25-1
CDR3: CASSEYGGAEEKLFF
DNA: TGTGCCAGCAGTGAATATGGGGGGGCTGAAGAAAAACTGTTTTTT

D: NA
size: NA
J: TRBJ1-3
V: TRBV4-1
CDR3: CASSQERVSGNTIYF
DNA: TGCGCCAGCAGCCAAGAAAGAGTCTCTGGAAACACCATATATTTT

D: TRBD2
size: NA
J: TRBJ2-1
V: TRBV25-1
CDR3: CATTLAGGPHEQFF
DNA: TGTGCCACGACTCTAGCGGGAGGGCCTCATGAGCAGTTCTTC

D: TRBD1
size: once
J: TRBJ1-5
V: TRBV19
CDR3: CASSIEGQGAVQPQHF
DNA: TGTGCCAGTAGTATAGAAGGGCAGGGGGCGGTTCAGCCCCAGCATTTT

D: TRBD1
size: NA
J: TRBJ1-4
V: TRBV24-1
CDR3: CATSDPGQANEKLFF
DNA: TGTGCCACCAGTGATCCGGGACAGGCTAATGAAAAACTGTTTTTT

D: TRBD2
size: NA
J: TRBJ2-2
V: TRBV2
CDR3: CASTQAGGRGTGELFF
DNA: TGTGCCAGCACCCAAGCGGGAGGGCGTGGAACCGGGGAGCTGTTTTTT

D: NA
size: NA
J: TRBJ1-1
V: TRBV18
CDR3: CASSPDSQAEAFF
DNA: TGTGCCAGCTCACCCGACAGTCAGGCTGAAGCTTTCTTT

D: TRBD2
size: NA
J: TRBJ2-1
V: TRBV7-2
CDR3: CASSIMLAGSNEQFF
DNA: TGTGCCAGCAGCATCATGCTAGCGGGAAGCAATGAGCAGTTCTTC

D: NA
size: NA
J: TRBJ2-4
V: TRBV23-1
CDR3: CASSPAQGGETSKNIQYF
DNA: TGCGCCAGCAGTCCCGCACAGGGGGGGGAGACTAGCAAAAACATTCAGTACTTC

D: TRBD1
size: NA
J: TRBJ2-1
V: TRBV25-1
CDR3: CASNSGTVYNEQFF
DNA: TGTGCCAGCAATTCAGGGACAGTGTACAATGAGCAGTTCTTC

D: TRBD2
size: NA
J: TRBJ2-7
V: TRBV27
CDR3: CASNSGLAGASYEQYF
DNA: TGTGCCAGCAACTCGGGACTAGCGGGCGCATCCTACGAGCAGTACTTC

D: TRBD2
size: NA
J: TRBJ2-1
V: TRBV7-9
CDR3: CASTGRERGEQFF
DNA: TGTGCCAGCACCGGGCGGGAGAGGGGTGAGCAGTTCTTC

D: NA
size: NA
J: TRBJ2-1
V: TRBV3-1/TRBV3-2
CDR3: CASSQADRSNEQFF
DNA: TGTGCCAGCAGCCAAGCCGACAGGAGCAATGAGCAGTTCTTC

D: NA
size: NA
J: TRBJ1-1
V: TRBV30
CDR3: CAWNIRRDGNAEEAFF
DNA: TGTGCCTGGAATATTCGGAGGGACGGGAACGCCGAAGAAGCTTTCTTT

D: TRBD1
size: few
J: TRBJ1-4
V: TRBV10-3
CDR3: CAISGTGDEKLFF
DNA: TGTGCCATCAGTGGTACAGGGGATGAAAAACTGTTTTTT

D: NA
size: once
J: TRBJ1-4
V: TRBV28
CDR3: CASSFMGGSGEKLFF
DNA: TGTGCCAGCAGTTTCATGGGGGGGTCTGGTGAAAAACTGTTTTTT

D: TRBD2
size: once
J: TRBJ2-1
V: TRBV28
CDR3: CASPPLAGARSSYNEQFF
DNA: TGTGCCAGCCCCCCTCTAGCGGGAGCTCGGAGCTCCTACAATGAGCAGTTCTTC

D: NA
size: NA
J: TRBJ2-5
V: TRBV5-1
CDR3: CASSLRQAQETQYF
DNA: TGCGCCAGCAGCTTGAGACAGGCACAAGAGACCCAGTACTTC

D: NA
size: NA
J: TRBJ1-1
V: TRBV2
CDR3: CASSDWANTEAFF
DNA: TGTGCCAGCAGTGATTGGGCGAACACTGAAGCTTTCTTT

D: NA
size: NA
J: TRBJ2-5
V: TRBV24-1
CDR3: CATSDLQGGRTQYF
DNA: TGTGCCACCAGTGATTTGCAGGGGGGCCGGACCCAGTACTTC

D: NA
size: NA
J: TRBJ2-7
V: TRBV18
CDR3: CASSPREESYEQYF
DNA: TGTGCCAGCTCACCCCGGGAAGAATCCTACGAGCAGTACTTC

D: NA
size: once
J: TRBJ1-1
V: TRBV19
CDR3: CASSIDRRGTEAFF
DNA: TGTGCCAGTAGTATAGACAGGCGGGGCACTGAAGCTTTCTTT

D: TRBD2
size: NA
J: TRBJ2-1
V: TRBV5-4
CDR3: CASSLDSLAGEDEQFF
DNA: TGTGCCAGCAGCTTGGATTCCCTAGCGGGAGAGGATGAGCAGTTCTTC

D: NA
size: NA
J: TRBJ2-7
V: TRBV29-1
CDR3: CSVATSIEQYF
DNA: TGCAGCGTTGCCACTAGTATCGAGCAGTACTTC

D: TRBD1
size: NA
J: TRBJ1-4
V: TRBV5-1
CDR3: CASSRTGSNEKLFF
DNA: TGCGCCAGCAGCCGGACAGGCTCTAATGAAAAACTGTTTTTT

D: NA
size: few
J: TRBJ1-2
V: TRBV5-4
CDR3: CASSRGAELYGYTF
DNA: TGTGCCAGCAGTCGGGGTGCCGAACTCTATGGCTACACCTTC

D: NA
size: NA
J: TRBJ2-7
V: TRBV29-1
CDR3: CSVAEGSYEQYF
DNA: TGCAGCGTCGCCGAGGGCTCCTACGAGCAGTACTTC

D: TRBD1
size: NA
J: TRBJ1-6
V: TRBV24-1
CDR3: CATSDSGQLSPLHF
DNA: TGTGCCACCAGTGATTCGGGACAGCTTTCACCCCTCCACTTT

D: TRBD1
size: NA
J: TRBJ1-2
V: TRBV6-5
CDR3: CASSPPGTANGYTF
DNA: TGTGCCAGCAGCCCACCCGGGACAGCTAATGGCTACACCTTC